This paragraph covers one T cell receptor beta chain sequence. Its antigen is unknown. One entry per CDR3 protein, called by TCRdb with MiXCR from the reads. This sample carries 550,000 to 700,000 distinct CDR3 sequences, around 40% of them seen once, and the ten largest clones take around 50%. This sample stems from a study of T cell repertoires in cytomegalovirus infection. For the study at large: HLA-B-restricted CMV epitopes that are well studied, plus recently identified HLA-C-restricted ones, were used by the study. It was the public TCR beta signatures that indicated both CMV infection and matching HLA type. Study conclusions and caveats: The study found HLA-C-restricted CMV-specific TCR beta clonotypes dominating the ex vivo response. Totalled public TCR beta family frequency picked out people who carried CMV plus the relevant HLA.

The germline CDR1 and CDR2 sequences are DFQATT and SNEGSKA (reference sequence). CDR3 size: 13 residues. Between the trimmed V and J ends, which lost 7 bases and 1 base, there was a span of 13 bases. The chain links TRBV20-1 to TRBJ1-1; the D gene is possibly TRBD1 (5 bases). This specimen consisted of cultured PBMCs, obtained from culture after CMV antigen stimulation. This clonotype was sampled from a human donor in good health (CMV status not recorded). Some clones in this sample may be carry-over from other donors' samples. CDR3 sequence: CSGGTGRNTEAFF. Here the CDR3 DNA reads TGCAGTGGGGGCACGGGACGGAACACTGAAGCTTTCTTT.